A selection of T cell receptor beta chains follows, all from one sample in a study of T cell clones after liver transplantation. The data were produced by immunoSEQ multiplex PCR, yet TCRdb's version contains in-frame clones alone and is incomplete. The table includes about 20,000 clones, roughly 80% detected once. This specimen consisted of CD8+ T cells from blood, obtained 54 months after liver transplant. Receptors originate from a human patient who received a liver transplant. Some T cells may arise from the graft donor. The CDR3 runs from the conserved cysteine through the conserved F or W. Expanded clones are given a class, and other clones once, few, many or no size at all.

j_call,v_call,clone_size,cdr3_aa
TRBJ1-1,TRBV6-1,medium-sized,CASSEGRNTEAFF
TRBJ1-1,TRBV4-1,NA,CASSHDETGADTEAFF
TRBJ2-3,TRBV9,medium-sized,CASSVGRLLTDTQYF
TRBJ2-2,TRBV10-2,hyperexpanded,CASNRDLYTGELFF
TRBJ1-6,TRBV6-4,NA,CASSDRPAGADSPLHF
TRBJ1-1,TRBV7-8,NA,CASSLFLGQGGTEAFF
TRBJ2-7,TRBV27,NA,CASSITGTATYEQYF
TRBJ1-1,TRBV19,NA,CASSIRVGQGDHTEAFF
TRBJ2-7,TRBV20-1,NA,CSARDTYEQYF
TRBJ2-1,TRBV19,NA,CASSRGLGQGPFSYNEQFF
TRBJ1-2,TRBV5-1,NA,CASSLDMGSNYGYTF
TRBJ2-3,TRBV7-2,NA,CASSLGGGDLADTQYF
TRBJ1-1,TRBV28,NA,CASTSLLNEAFF
TRBJ2-5,TRBV13,NA,CASSAQLAAQETQYF
TRBJ2-1,TRBV6-5,NA,CASSYSTGPGEQFF
TRBJ2-7,TRBV27,NA,CASSSNVGYEQYF
TRBJ2-7,TRBV6-1,NA,CASDRTGSAYEQYF
TRBJ2-7,TRBV4-1,NA,CASSQVELDEQYF
TRBJ2-2,TRBV6-1,NA,CASRQVLDTGELFF
TRBJ1-2,TRBV19,NA,CASSFQGGYYGYTF
TRBJ1-2,TRBV27,NA,CASSVARDIGYGYTF
TRBJ1-5,TRBV12-1,NA,CASSPFGQQPEGPQHF
TRBJ2-2,TRBV9,once,CASSGRPGADNTGELFF
TRBJ1-4,TRBV6-1,NA,CASSSIGGTNEKLFF
TRBJ2-7,TRBV27,NA,CASSPGTGTLYEQYF
TRBJ2-7,TRBV5-3,NA,CASSGTGVGYYEQYF
TRBJ2-7,TRBV19,NA,CASSIDPSSEQYF
TRBJ2-7,TRBV5-6,NA,CASSLGRSPYEQYF
TRBJ2-2,TRBV9,once,CASSVLGNTGELFF
TRBJ2-3,TRBV5-4,NA,CASSLGGPTDTQYF
TRBJ1-4,TRBV27,NA,CASSFGVSNEKLFF
TRBJ2-5,TRBV11-2,NA,CASSLVSGLGEETQYF
TRBJ1-6,TRBV21-1,few,CASSKDQGGHNSPLHF
TRBJ2-7,TRBV28,NA,CASSFGHPLYEQYF
TRBJ2-3,TRBV6-5,NA,CASSYELAADTQYF
TRBJ1-2,TRBV7-6,NA,CASSLREGFYGYTF
TRBJ2-7,TRBV20-1,NA,CSARGPYEQYF
TRBJ1-1,TRBV19,NA,CASSSSAWGTEAFF
TRBJ1-1,TRBV7-9,NA,CASSSRWGNEAFF
TRBJ1-2,TRBV11-2,few,CASSLGDGYTF
TRBJ1-5,TRBV6-6,NA,CASSQPQHF
TRBJ1-1,TRBV6-1,NA,CATSGWGSNTEAFF
TRBJ1-5,TRBV28,NA,CASRPTGMGNQPQHF
TRBJ2-3,TRBV6-5,NA,CASSYSGGSGDTQYF
TRBJ1-2,TRBV5-8,NA,CASSLERDSNYGYTF
TRBJ1-2,TRBV7-8,NA,CASSSWDSRNYGYTF
TRBJ2-1,TRBV14,NA,CASSQDGSVYNEQFF
TRBJ2-5,TRBV25-1,NA,CASSERGGEETQYF
TRBJ1-1,TRBV9,NA,CASSLTRVGTEAFF
TRBJ2-5,TRBV19,NA,CASSIVGLAETQYF
TRBJ2-6,TRBV6-1,NA,CASSEVGSGANVLTF
TRBJ1-1,TRBV29-1,NA,CSVEIGGLDTEAFF